Presented here are 9 T cell receptor beta chains from one specimen sequenced in a study of cytomegalovirus exposure and HLA in healthy donors. Primers included in the PCR were 60 Vbeta and 13 Jbeta primers. Profiled with immunoSEQ multiplex PCR; TCRdb holds only in-frame clones, not every one. The sample records about 63,000 clones, around 89% being singletons. Sequencing was carried out using PBMCs. These receptors all come from a woman aged 30 to 39 in good health and CMV-seropositive.

This chain links TRBV5-6 with TRBJ1-4; 10 nucleotides align to TRBD1. V gave up 3 bases and J gave up 3 bases; unmatched junction bases: 8. This CDR3 has 17 amino acids. Germline loops: CDR1 SGHDT, CDR2 YYEEEE. The CDR3 DNA is TGTGCCAGCAGCTCTCCGGGACAGGGGAGGTCTAATGAAAAACTGTTTTTT. It specifies CASSSPGQGRSNEKLFF.

The rearrangement joins TRBV29-1 to TRBJ2-1; TRBD2 matches 11 bases. Unmatched junction bases numbered 7, after V lost 5 bases and J lost 4 bases. Germline CDR1 reads SQVTM; CDR2 reads ANQGSEA. The CDR3 spans 15 residues. CDR3 sequence (DNA): TGCAGCGTTATGCAGGGACTAGCGGTATACAATGAGCAGTTCTTC. It yields the protein CSVMQGLAVYNEQFF.

This chain's CDR3 is CASSIGVLQANYGYTF. The CDR3 DNA reads as TGCGCCAGCAGCATAGGGGTCCTACAAGCTAACTATGGCTACACCTTC. The chain combines TRBV5-1 with TRBJ1-2, with D perhaps TRBD1 (5 bases). The CDR3 runs 16 residues. V dropped 4 bases and J dropped 0 bases, with 16 bases sitting between them. Germline V CDR1 and CDR2: SGHRS, YFSETQ. The full variable domain, with the rest looked up from reference TRBV5-1 and TRBJ1-2, is KAGVTQTPRYLIKTRGQQVTLSCSPISGHRSVSWYQQTPGQGLQFLFEYFSETQRNKGNFPGRFSGRQFSNSRSEMNVSTLELGDSALYLCASSIGVLQANYGYTFGSGTRLTVV.

The chain couples TRBV20-1 to TRBJ2-1; D call uncertain. The CDR3 totals 11 residues. The germline V and J ends were trimmed by 4 bases and 6 bases, with 7 bases remaining between them. Germline V gives CDR1 DFQATT, CDR2 SNEGSKA (reference sequence). CDR3 nucleotide sequence: TGCAGTGCTACTAGGCCCAATGAGCAGTTCTTC. Translated, it gives CSATRPNEQFF.

The CDR3 loop is CASSLSAGLSYNEQFF. CDR3 coding DNA: TGTGCCAGCAGTTTATCCGCAGGGCTGTCCTACAATGAGCAGTTCTTC. The chain uses TRBV27 and TRBJ2-1; D possibly corresponds to TRBD1 (5 bases). This CDR3 spans 16 amino acids. Per germline, CDR1 MNHEY and CDR2 SMNVEV (reference sequence). V gave up 0 bases and J gave up 1 base, with 10 bases separating them.

This sequence joins TRBV10-1 and TRBJ2-1; TRBD1 is a possible D gene (6 bases). With 2 bases removed from V and 4 bases from J, the gap between germline ends came to 12 bases. Germline V CDR1 and CDR2: WNHNN, SYGVQD (reference sequence). The CDR3 is made up of 15 amino acids. CDR3 sequence (DNA): TGCGCCAGCAGTGAGAGTCTAGGGGGTTACAATGAGCAGTTCTTC. As protein: CASSESLGGYNEQFF.

The chain is built from TRBV27 and TRBJ1-2; TRBD1 matches 7 bases. With V trimmed by 3 bases and J by 4 bases, 5 bases remained unmatched. The CDR3 has 14 amino acids. CDR1 MNHEY and CDR2 SMNVEV come from the germline V gene (reference sequence). The CDR3 nucleotides are TGTGCCAGCAGTTTTGCAGGGGGAACCTATGGCTACACCTTC. Protein sequence: CASSFAGGTYGYTF.

J is TRBJ2-3 and V is TRBV2, with 7 bases matching TRBD1. Germline trimming cut 4 bases from V and 3 bases from J; bases unmatched to any gene: 4. CDR1 and CDR2 from the germline V gene are SNHLY and FYNNEI. There are 14 residues in the CDR3. CDR3 sequence reads: CASSGQGGTDTQYF. The CDR3 nucleotides are TGTGCCAGCAGTGGACAGGGTGGAACAGATACGCAGTATTTT.

This clone was seen once. The chain combines TRBV7-9 with TRBJ2-1; 11 bases fit TRBD1. In germline, CDR1 is SEHNR, CDR2 FQNEAQ (reference sequence). This CDR3 spans 16 amino acids. V lost 5 bases and J lost 3; bases outside the gene matches: 6. Written as DNA, the CDR3 is TGTGCCAGCAGCCCAGGACAGGGGGCGAACTACAATGAGCAGTTCTTC. Its translation: CASSPGQGANYNEQFF.